There are a few counts of the clone carrying this TCR beta chain. As yet, its antigen is unknown. This sample is drawn from a study of CD8+ T cells in alopecia areata. Looking at the study overall: At a dose of 5 to 10 mg twice daily, oral tofacitinib was given to treated patients.

Overall study results and limits: It was observed that many expanded lesional clones persisted in scalp and blood during tofacitinib.

The V gene's germline CDR1 is LNHDA and CDR2 SQIVND (reference sequence). The CDR3 spans 14 residues. After removal of 7 bases from V and 8 bases from J, the junction contained 9 bases not matched to a gene. Sample treatment: oral pan-JAK inhibitor, 5-10 mg twice daily. Peripheral blood and lesional scalp punch biopsies came from alopecia areata patients. Extraction and reverse transcription of RNA yielded cDNA as the sequencing template. Assay: immunoSEQ multiplex PCR; the TCRdb copy retains only in-frame clones and omits some. This sample has 180,000 or so clones; about 51% occur once, and the top ten carry around 10%.

The source is a human donor with alopecia areata. The V gene is TRBV19, the J gene TRBJ1-4; 8 nucleotides align to TRBD1. Sequenced material: CD8+ T cells sorted from blood, taken around week 54, from a patient treated with tofacitinib. CDR3 loop: CASTITGGGEKLFF. CDR3 DNA: TGTGCCAGTACCATAACAGGGGGAGGAGAAAAACTGTTTTTT.